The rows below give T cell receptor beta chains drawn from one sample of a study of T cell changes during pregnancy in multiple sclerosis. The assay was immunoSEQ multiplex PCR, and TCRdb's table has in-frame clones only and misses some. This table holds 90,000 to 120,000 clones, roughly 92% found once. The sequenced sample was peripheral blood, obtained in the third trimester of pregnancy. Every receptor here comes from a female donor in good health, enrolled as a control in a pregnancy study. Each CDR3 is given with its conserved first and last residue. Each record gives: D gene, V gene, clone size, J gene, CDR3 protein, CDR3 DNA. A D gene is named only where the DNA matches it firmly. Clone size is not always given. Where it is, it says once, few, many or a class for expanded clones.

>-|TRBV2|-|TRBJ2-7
CASSDYEPLREQYF
TGTGCCAGCAGTGATTATGAACCTCTCAGGGAGCAGTACTTC
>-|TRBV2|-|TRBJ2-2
CASSERQITGELFF
TGTGCCAGCAGTGAGCGACAGATTACCGGGGAGCTGTTTTTT
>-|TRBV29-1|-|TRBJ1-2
CSVPGAYGYTF
TGCAGCGTCCCAGGGGCGTATGGCTACACCTTC
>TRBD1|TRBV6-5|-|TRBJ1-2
CASSYTGQGARGYTF
TGTGCCAGCAGTTACACGGGACAGGGGGCGCGAGGCTACACCTTC
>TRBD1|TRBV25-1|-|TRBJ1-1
CASTGTALNTEAFF
TGTGCCAGTACCGGGACAGCCTTGAACACTGAAGCTTTCTTT
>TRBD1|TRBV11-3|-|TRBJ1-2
CASSPLGQGAGNGYTF
TGTGCCAGCAGCCCTTTAGGACAGGGGGCAGGGAATGGCTACACCTTC
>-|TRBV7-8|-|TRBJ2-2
CASSRQWNTGELFF
TGTGCCAGCAGCCGACAGTGGAACACCGGGGAGCTGTTTTTT
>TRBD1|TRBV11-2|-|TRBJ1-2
CASSLGDSLTRAYGYTF
TGTGCCAGCAGCTTAGGGGACAGCTTAACGAGGGCCTATGGCTACACCTTC
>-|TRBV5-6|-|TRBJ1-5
CASSSRGYSNQPQHF
TGTGCCAGCAGCTCCAGGGGATATAGCAATCAGCCCCAGCATTTT
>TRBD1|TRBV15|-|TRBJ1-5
CATSRETGNQPQHF
TGTGCCACCAGCAGAGAGACAGGGAATCAGCCCCAGCATTTT
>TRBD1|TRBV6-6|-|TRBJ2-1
CASSYREDRTWDEQFF
TGTGCCAGCAGTTACCGCGAGGACAGGACCTGGGATGAGCAGTTCTTC
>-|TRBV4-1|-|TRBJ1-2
CASSQTRNGGYGYTF
TGCGCCAGCAGCCAAACACGTAATGGAGGGTATGGCTACACCTTC
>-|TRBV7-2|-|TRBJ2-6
CASSRQVPSGANVLTF
TGTGCCAGCAGCCGACAGGTTCCCTCTGGGGCCAACGTCCTGACTTTC
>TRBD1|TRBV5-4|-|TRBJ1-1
CASSIIGQGGTEAFF
TGTGCCAGCAGCATAATCGGACAGGGGGGAACTGAAGCTTTCTTT
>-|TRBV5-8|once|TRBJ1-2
CASSLNRVANYGYTF
TGTGCCAGCAGCCTTAACAGGGTGGCTAACTATGGCTACACCTTC
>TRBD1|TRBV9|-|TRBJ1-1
CASSEDRGRGIVTEAFF
TGTGCCAGCAGCGAAGACAGGGGGCGGGGGATAGTCACTGAAGCTTTCTTT
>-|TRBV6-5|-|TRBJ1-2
CASAIGGGHNYGYTF
TGTGCCAGCGCCATAGGAGGAGGTCACAACTATGGCTACACCTTC
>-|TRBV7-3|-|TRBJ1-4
CASSCYVLIEKLFF
TGTGCCAGCAGCTGTTATGTTCTAATAGAAAAACTGTTTTTT
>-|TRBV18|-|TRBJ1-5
CASSPPGAGQPQHF
TGTGCCAGCTCACCACCGGGGGCGGGTCAGCCCCAGCATTTT
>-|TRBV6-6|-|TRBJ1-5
CASSSQEGFFNQPQHF
TGTGCCAGCAGTTCACAGGAAGGATTTTTCAATCAGCCCCAGCATTTT
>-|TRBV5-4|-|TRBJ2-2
CASSLGSAGELFF
TGTGCCAGCAGCCTGGGGTCGGCCGGGGAGCTGTTTTTT
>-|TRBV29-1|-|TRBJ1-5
CSVSGGRSNQPQHF
TGCAGCGTCTCGGGGGGTCGGAGCAATCAGCCCCAGCATTTT
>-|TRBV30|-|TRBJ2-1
CAWSGDRTEPFF
TGTGCCTGGAGTGGAGATAGGACAGAGCCGTTCTTC
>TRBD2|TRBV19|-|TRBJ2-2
CASRPTSGKNTGELFF
TGTGCCAGTAGGCCCACTAGCGGGAAGAACACCGGGGAGCTGTTTTTT
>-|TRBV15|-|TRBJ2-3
CATSRDRGITDTQYF
TGTGCCACCAGCAGAGACAGGGGAATCACAGATACGCAGTATTTT
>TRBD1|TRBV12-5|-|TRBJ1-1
CASGLGTGGTEAFF
TGTGCTAGTGGTTTGGGGACAGGGGGAACTGAAGCTTTCTTT
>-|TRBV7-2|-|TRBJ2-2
CASSSFRGSAGELFF
TGTGCCAGCAGCTCGTTCCGGGGGAGCGCCGGGGAGCTGTTTTTT
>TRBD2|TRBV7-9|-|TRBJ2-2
CASSLARLAGIGTGELFF
TGTGCCAGCAGCTTAGCGAGACTAGCGGGGATTGGAACCGGGGAGCTGTTTTTT
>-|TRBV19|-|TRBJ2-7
CASSIGDAAGGYEQYF
TGTGCCAGTAGTATAGGGGACGCGGCCGGGGGATACGAGCAGTACTTC
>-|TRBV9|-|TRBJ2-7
CASSVDDSFYEQYF
TGTGCCAGCAGCGTAGATGACAGCTTCTACGAGCAGTACTTC
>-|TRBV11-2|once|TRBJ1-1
CASSFNQGNTEAFF
TGTGCCAGCAGCTTCAATCAGGGGAACACTGAAGCTTTCTTT
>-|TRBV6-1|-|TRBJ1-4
CASLINRDAKLFF
TGTGCCAGCCTTATAAACAGGGACGCAAAACTGTTTTTT
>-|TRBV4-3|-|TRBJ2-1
CASSQGLMGSYNEQFF
TGCGCCAGCAGCCAAGGACTCATGGGCTCCTACAATGAGCAGTTCTTC
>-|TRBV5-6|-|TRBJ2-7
CASSLDGLTYEQYF
TGTGCCAGCAGCTTGGATGGGCTTACCTACGAGCAGTACTTC
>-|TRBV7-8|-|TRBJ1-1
CASSASGGVAFF
TGTGCCAGCAGCGCCAGCGGAGGGGTAGCTTTCTTT
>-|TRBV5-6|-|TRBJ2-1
CASTSSGGEKYNEQFF
TGTGCCAGCACCTCCTCCGGCGGGGAGAAGTACAATGAGCAGTTCTTC
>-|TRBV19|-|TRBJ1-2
CATIGQTNYGYTF
TGTGCCACAATTGGACAGACTAACTATGGCTACACCTTC
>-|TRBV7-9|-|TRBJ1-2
CASSLAAGYNYGYTF
TGTGCCAGCAGCTTAGCGGCAGGATATAACTATGGCTACACCTTC
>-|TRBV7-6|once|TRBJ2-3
CASSPATLGDTQYF
TGTGCCAGCAGCCCAGCGACTCTTGGGGATACGCAGTATTTT